This entry describes one T cell receptor (beta chain). The record originates from a study of T cell changes during pregnancy in multiple sclerosis. This table comes from immunoSEQ multiplex PCR, and its TCRdb copy is limited to in-frame clones, with some not included. The sample contains over 40,000 clones, approximately 90% of which appear only once. This CDR3 comprises 16 residues. Germline V gene data show CDR1 as SGHNT and CDR2 as YYREEE (reference sequence). The ends lost 0 bases at V and 1 base at J; junction bases unmatched: 5. Sequences were derived from CD8+ T cells from peripheral blood mononuclear cells, sampled after pregnancy. The TCR sequence derives from a female donor in good health, enrolled as a control in a pregnancy study. V usage is TRBV5-4 and J usage is TRBJ2-3; 7 nucleotides agree with TRBD2. Here the CDR3 reads CASSLDGGGRTDTQYF. CDR3 in DNA: TGTGCCAGCAGCTTGGATGGCGGGGGACGCACAGATACGCAGTATTTT.